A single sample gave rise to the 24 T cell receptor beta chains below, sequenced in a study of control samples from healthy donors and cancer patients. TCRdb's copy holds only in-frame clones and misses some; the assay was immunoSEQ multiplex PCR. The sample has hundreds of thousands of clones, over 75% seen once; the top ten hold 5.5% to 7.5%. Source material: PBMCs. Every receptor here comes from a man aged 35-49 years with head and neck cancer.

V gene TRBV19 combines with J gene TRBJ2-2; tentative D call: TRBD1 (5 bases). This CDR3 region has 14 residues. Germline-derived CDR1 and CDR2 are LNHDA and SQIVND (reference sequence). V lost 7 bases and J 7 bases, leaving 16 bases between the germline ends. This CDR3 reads CASKSLQEHGELFF. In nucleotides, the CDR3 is TGTGCCAGTAAATCGTTACAGGAGCACGGGGAGCTGTTTTTT.

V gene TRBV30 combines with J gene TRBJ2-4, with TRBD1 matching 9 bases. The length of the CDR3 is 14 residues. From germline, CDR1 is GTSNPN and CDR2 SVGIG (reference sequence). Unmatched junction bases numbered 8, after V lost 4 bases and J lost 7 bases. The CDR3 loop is CAWTLGTGRNIQYF. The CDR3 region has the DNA TGTGCCTGGACCTTAGGGACAGGGAGGAACATTCAGTACTTC.

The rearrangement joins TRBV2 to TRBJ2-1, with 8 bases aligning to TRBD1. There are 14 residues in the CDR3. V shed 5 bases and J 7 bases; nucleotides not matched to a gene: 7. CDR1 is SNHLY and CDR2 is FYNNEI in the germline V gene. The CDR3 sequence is CASSNADRGNEQFF. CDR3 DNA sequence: TGTGCCAGCAGTAATGCTGACAGGGGAAATGAGCAGTTCTTC.

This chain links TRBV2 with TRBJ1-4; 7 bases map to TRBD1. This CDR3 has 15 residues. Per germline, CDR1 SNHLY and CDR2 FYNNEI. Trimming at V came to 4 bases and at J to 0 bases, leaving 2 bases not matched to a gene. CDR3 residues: CASSGQGATNEKLFF. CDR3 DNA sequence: TGTGCCAGCAGTGGACAGGGAGCAACTAATGAAAAACTGTTTTTT.

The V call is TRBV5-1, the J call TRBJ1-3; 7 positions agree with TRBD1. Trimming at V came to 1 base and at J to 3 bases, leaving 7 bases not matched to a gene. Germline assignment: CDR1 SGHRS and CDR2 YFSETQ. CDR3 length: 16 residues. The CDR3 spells CASSLTTGDSGNTIYF. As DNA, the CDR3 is TGCGCCAGCAGCTTGACTACAGGGGATAGTGGAAACACCATATATTTT.

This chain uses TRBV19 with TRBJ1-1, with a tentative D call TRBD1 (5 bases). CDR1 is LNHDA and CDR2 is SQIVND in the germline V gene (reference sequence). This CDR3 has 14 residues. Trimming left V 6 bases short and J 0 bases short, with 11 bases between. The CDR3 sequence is CASRPGGVNTEAFF. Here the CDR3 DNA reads TGTGCCAGTAGGCCCGGGGGAGTGAACACTGAAGCTTTCTTT.

The CDR3 loop reads CASSMSTDHQPQHF. In DNA, the CDR3 is TGTGCCAGTAGTATGTCGACGGACCATCAGCCCCAGCATTTT. The chain carries TRBV19 and TRBJ1-5, with D uncertain. CDR3 length: 14 amino acids. The V gene lost 3 bases and the J gene lost 5 bases, with 11 bases spanning the gap. CDR1 LNHDA and CDR2 SQIVND come from the germline V gene (reference sequence).

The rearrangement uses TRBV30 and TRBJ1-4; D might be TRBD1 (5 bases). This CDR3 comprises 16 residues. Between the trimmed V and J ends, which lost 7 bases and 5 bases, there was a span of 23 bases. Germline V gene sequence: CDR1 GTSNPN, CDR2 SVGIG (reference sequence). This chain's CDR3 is CASSGDRQPLNEKLFF. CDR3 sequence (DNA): TGTGCCTCCTCCGGGGACCGACAACCATTAAATGAAAAACTGTTTTTT.

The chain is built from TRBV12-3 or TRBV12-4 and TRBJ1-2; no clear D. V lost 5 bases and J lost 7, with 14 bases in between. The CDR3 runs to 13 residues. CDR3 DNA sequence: TGTGCCAGCAGTCCCGGGCCCTTCGGTGGCTACACCTTC. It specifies CASSPGPFGGYTF.

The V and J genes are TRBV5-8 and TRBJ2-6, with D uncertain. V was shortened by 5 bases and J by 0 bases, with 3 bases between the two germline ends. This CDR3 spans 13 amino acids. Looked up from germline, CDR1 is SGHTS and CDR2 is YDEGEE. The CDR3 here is CASRTSGANVLTF. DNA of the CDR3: TGTGCCAGCAGGACCTCTGGGGCCAACGTCCTGACTTTC.

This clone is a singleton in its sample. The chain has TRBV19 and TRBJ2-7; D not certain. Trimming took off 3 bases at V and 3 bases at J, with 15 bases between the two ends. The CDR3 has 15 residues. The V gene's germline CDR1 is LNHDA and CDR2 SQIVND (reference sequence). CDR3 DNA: TGTGCCAGTAGTATTAAAGCAGGACCCATCTACGAGCAGTACTTC. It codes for CASSIKAGPIYEQYF.

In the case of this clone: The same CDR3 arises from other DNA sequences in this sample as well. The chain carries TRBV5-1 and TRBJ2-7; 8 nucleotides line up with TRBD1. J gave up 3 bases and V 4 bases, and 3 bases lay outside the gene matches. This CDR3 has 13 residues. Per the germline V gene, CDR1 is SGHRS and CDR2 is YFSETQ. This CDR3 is CASSLTGGYEQYF. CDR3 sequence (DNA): TGCGCCAGCAGCCTAACAGGGGGCTACGAGCAGTACTTC.

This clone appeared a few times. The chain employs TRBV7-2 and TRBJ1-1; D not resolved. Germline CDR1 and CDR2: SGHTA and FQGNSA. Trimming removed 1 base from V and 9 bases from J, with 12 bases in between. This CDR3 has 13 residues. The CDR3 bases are TGTGCCAGCAGCTTAGATCCAGGCACCAAAGCTTTCTTT. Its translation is CASSLDPGTKAFF.

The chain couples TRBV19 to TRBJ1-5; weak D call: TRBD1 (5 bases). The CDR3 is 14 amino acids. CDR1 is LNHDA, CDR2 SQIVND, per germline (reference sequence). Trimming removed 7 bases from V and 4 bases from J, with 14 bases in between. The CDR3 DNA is TGTGCCAGTAATTCTAGACAGAGAAATCAGCCCCAGCATTTT. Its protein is CASNSRQRNQPQHF.

CDR3 sequence reads: CSVVEQGARNTIYF. CDR3 bases: TGCAGCGTTGTTGAACAGGGGGCTCGAAACACCATATATTTT. J is TRBJ1-3 and V is TRBV29-1; 9 nucleotides agree with TRBD1. Germline V gene data show CDR1 as SQVTM and CDR2 as ANQGSEA. With V trimmed by 4 bases and J by 5 bases, 6 bases remained unmatched. This CDR3 comprises 14 residues.

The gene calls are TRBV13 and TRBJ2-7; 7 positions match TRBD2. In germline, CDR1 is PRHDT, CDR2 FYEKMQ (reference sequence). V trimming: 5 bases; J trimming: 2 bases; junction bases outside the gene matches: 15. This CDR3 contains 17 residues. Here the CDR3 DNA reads TGTGCCAGCAGCGCTTACGGGTTGCGGGAGAAGACCTACGAGCAGTACTTC. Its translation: CASSAYGLREKTYEQYF.

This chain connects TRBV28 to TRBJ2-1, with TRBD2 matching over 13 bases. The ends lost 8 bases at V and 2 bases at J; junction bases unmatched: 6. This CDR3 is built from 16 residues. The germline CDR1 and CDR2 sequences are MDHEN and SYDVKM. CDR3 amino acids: CASLPTSGRAYNEQFF. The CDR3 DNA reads TGTGCCAGCCTGCCCACTAGCGGGAGGGCCTACAATGAGCAGTTCTTC.

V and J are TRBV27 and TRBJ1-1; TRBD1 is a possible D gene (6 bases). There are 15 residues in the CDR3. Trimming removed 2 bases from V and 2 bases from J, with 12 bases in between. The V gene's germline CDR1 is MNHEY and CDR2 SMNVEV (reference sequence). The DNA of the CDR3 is TGTGCCAGCAGTTTAGGCCCAGGGGTTAACACTGAAGCTTTCTTT. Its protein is CASSLGPGVNTEAFF.

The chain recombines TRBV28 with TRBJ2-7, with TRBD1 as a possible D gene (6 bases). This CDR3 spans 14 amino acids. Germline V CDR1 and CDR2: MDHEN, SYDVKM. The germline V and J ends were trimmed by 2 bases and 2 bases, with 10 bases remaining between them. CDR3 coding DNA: TGTGCCAGCAGTTTAGGGGGCCGGGCCTACGAGCAGTACTTC. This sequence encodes CASSLGGRAYEQYF. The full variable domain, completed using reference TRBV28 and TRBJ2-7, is DVKVTQSSRYLVKRTGEKVFLECVQDMDHENMFWYRQDPGLGLRLIYFSYDVKMKEKGDIPEGYSVSREKKERFSLILESASTNQTSMYLCASSLGGRAYEQYFGPGTRLTVT.

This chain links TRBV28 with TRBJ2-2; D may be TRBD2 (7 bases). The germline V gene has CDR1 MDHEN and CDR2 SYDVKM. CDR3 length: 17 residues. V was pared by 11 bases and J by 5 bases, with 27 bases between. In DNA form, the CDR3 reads TGTGCCCCCCGTTTCCTTGGTTGGGGGGGGGCGACCGGGGAGCTGTTTTTT. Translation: CAPRFLGWGGATGELFF. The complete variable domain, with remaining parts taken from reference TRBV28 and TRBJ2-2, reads DVKVTQSSRYLVKRTGEKVFLECVQDMDHENMFWYRQDPGLGLRLIYFSYDVKMKEKGDIPEGYSVSREKKERFSLILESASTNQTSMYLCAPRFLGWGGATGELFFGEGSRLTVL.

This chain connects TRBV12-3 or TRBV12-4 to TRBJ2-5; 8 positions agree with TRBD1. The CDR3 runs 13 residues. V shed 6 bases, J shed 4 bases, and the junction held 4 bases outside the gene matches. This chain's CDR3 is CASRSTGVETQYF. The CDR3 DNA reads TGTGCCAGCAGATCGACAGGGGTAGAGACCCAGTACTTC.

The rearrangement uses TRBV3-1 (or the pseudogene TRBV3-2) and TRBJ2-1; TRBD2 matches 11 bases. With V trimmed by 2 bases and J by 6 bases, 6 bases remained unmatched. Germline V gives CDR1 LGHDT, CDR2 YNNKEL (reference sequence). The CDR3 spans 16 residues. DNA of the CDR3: TGTGCCAGCAGCCAACTCCCCGGGACTAGCGGCAATGAGCAGTTCTTC. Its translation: CASSQLPGTSGNEQFF.

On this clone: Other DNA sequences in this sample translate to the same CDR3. This CDR3 is CASSLGGTNTGELFF. DNA for the CDR3: TGCGCCAGCAGCTTGGGGGGAACGAACACCGGGGAGCTGTTTTTT. The chain has TRBV5-1 and TRBJ2-2; the D is unclear. V lost 0 bases and J lost 0, with 6 bases in between. Germline V gene data show CDR1 as SGHRS and CDR2 as YFSETQ. This CDR3 contains 15 residues.

The CDR3 bases are TGTGCCATCGTTGGAGGGGGGAACACTGAAGCTTTCTTT. Its protein product is CAIVGGGNTEAFF. The V gene is TRBV28, the J gene TRBJ1-1; D possibly corresponds to TRBD1 (6 bases). This CDR3 has 13 residues. From germline, CDR1 is MDHEN and CDR2 SYDVKM. The V end was cut by 10 bases, the J end by 1 base, with 13 bases between. The full variable domain, with the rest looked up from reference TRBV28 and TRBJ1-1, is DVKVTQSSRYLVKRTGEKVFLECVQDMDHENMFWYRQDPGLGLRLIYFSYDVKMKEKGDIPEGYSVSREKKERFSLILESASTNQTSMYLCAIVGGGNTEAFFGQGTRLTVV.